The 5 T cell receptor beta chains listed next were all sequenced from one sample in a study of T cells in Graves' hyperthyroidism and ophthalmopathy. The TCR beta CDR3 regions underwent amplification using RNA transcripts as the source. TCR CDR3 underwent first-round RT-PCR with the HTBI primer set. TCRdb re-called the multiplex PCR reads with MiXCR, one entry per CDR3 protein. Counted here are a few hundred thousand distinct CDR3 sequences, 15% to 19% occurring once; the ten biggest clones make up around 14%. Material for sequencing was blood. All receptors come from a woman aged 18-29 years with Graves' hyperthyroidism.

In this sample, this clonotype turned up many times. The chain recombines TRBV7-3 with TRBJ2-7; D may correspond to TRBD1 or TRBD2 (5 bases each). V was pared by 1 base and J by 5 bases, with 9 bases between. In germline, CDR1 is SGHTA, CDR2 FQGTGA. The CDR3 sequence is 13 residues long. This CDR3 reads CASSLIPGHEQYF. Written as DNA, the CDR3 is TGTGCCAGCAGCTTAATTCCGGGACACGAGCAGTACTTC.

The chain is built from TRBV7-6 and TRBJ2-1; no definite D call. CDR3 length: 16 amino acids. V was trimmed by 0 bases and J by 6 bases, leaving 15 bases between them. The germline V gene encodes CDR1 SGHVS and CDR2 FNYEAQ. In nucleotides, the CDR3 is TGTGCCAGCAGCTTAGCGCAAGCAAGAGCCGTCAATGAGCAGTTCTTC. It translates to CASSLAQARAVNEQFF.

V usage is TRBV9 and J usage is TRBJ1-2; weak D call: TRBD1 (6 bases). Per the germline V gene, CDR1 is SGDLS and CDR2 is YYNGEE. V dropped 1 base and J dropped 7 bases, with 17 bases sitting between them. The CDR3 is 15 amino acids. As DNA, the CDR3 is TGTGCCAGCAGCGTAAATTCCCCGGGGGGGGCTGGCTACACCTTC. This gives the protein CASSVNSPGGAGYTF.

In its sample, this clonotype was seen a few times. In this CDR3 the conserved last residue, phenylalanine or tryptophan, is missing, so a read error is likely. This chain connects TRBV20-1 to TRBJ2-7, with D possibly being TRBD1 (5 bases). Germline V gene data show CDR1 as DFQATT and CDR2 as SNEGSKA (reference sequence). The CDR3 sequence is 12 residues long. Trimming took 5 bases from V and 6 from J, leaving 14 bases between them. CDR3 amino acids: CSAFDSFGEQYL. Here the CDR3 DNA reads TGCAGTGCTTTCGACAGCTTCGGCGAGCAGTACCTC.

This clonotype was detected many times. The V gene is TRBV7-9, the J gene TRBJ2-5, with TRBD1 matching over 8 bases. This CDR3 contains 18 residues. J gave up 5 bases and V 3 bases, and 17 bases lay outside the gene matches. The germline V gene has CDR1 SEHNR and CDR2 FQNEAQ (reference sequence). Here the CDR3 reads CASSLGERPDRGWETQYF. The CDR3 DNA sequence: TGTGCCAGCAGCTTGGGCGAGAGACCCGACAGGGGCTGGGAGACCCAGTACTTC.